This passage covers 21 T cell receptor beta chains from one sample sequenced in a study of tumor-infiltrating lymphocytes in primary liver carcinoma. From 500 ng of total RNA, TCR beta-specific cDNA was reverse-transcribed using a constant-region primer. Researchers made the TCR beta libraries by running three nested multiplex PCR rounds with slightly modified ARM-PCR. A C-beta reverse primer and TRBV1-TRBV30 forward primers served in each of the first two PCR rounds, at about 9 cycles apiece. TCRdb reanalysed the multiplex PCR reads using MiXCR and keeps one entry per CDR3 protein. The table records about 320,000 distinct CDR3 sequences, roughly two thirds of them present only once. RNA isolated from unsorted whole blood supplied the blood RNA, with germline DNA also extracted. The sequencing sample was made of peripheral blood. The receptors stem from a man in his forties or fifties with primary liver carcinoma and hepatitis B virus infection.

The genes are TRBV5-1 and TRBJ2-7, with D perhaps given as TRBD1 or TRBD2 (5 bases each). V shed 4 bases and J shed 4 bases, with 15 bases lying between them. The germline V gene has CDR1 SGHRS and CDR2 YFSETQ. The CDR3 has 14 amino acids. The CDR3: CASSAPGPVYEQYF. The CDR3 DNA follows: TGCGCCAGCAGCGCACCGGGGCCCGTATACGAGCAGTACTTC.

With regard to this clonotype: A much larger clone differs by one base, so this may be a read error. The chain is built from TRBV6-1 and TRBJ2-1; maybe TRBD2 (5 bases). The CDR3 extends over 14 amino acids. From germline, CDR1 is MNHNS and CDR2 SASEGT. DNA of the CDR3: TGTGCCGGCAGTGGAATAGCGAAGGCGGATGAGCAGTTCTTC. It yields the protein CAGSGIAKADEQFF.

In this sample, this clonotype turned up once. Possible read error: a much larger clone is one base away. The V gene is TRBV5-8, the J gene TRBJ2-3; no definite D call. The CDR3 spans 13 residues. V dropped 2 bases and J dropped 6 bases, with 10 bases sitting between them. Per the germline V gene, CDR1 is SGHTS and CDR2 is YDEGEE. CDR3 DNA: TGTGCCAGCAGCTTATGGAACCCGGATACGCAGTATTTT. Translating gives CASSLWNPDTQYF. The whole variable domain, remainder taken from reference TRBV5-8 and TRBJ2-3, is EAGVTQSPTHLIKTRGQQATLRCSPISGHTSVYWYQQALGLGLQFLLWYDEGEERNRGNFPPRFSGRQFPNYSSELNVNALELEDSALYLCASSLWNPDTQYFGPGTRLTVL.

The J gene is TRBJ2-3, the V gene TRBV4-1; tentative D call: TRBD1 (6 bases). CDR3 size: 16 residues. CDR1 and CDR2 from the germline V gene are MGHRA and YSYEKL. Trimming removed 1 base from V and 5 bases from J, with 16 bases in between. The CDR3 nucleotides are TGCGCCAGCAGCCAAGCTGGGGGTGCGACAGGAGATACGCAGTATTTT. Translation: CASSQAGGATGDTQYF.

This clonotype has only a few counts. This chain links TRBV30 with TRBJ2-7; D might be TRBD2 (5 bases). The CDR3 covers 12 residues. CDR1 is GTSNPN, CDR2 SVGIG, per germline (reference sequence). With 1 base removed from V and 5 bases from J, the gap between germline ends came to 9 bases. The CDR3 loop is CAWSDTGDEQYF. CDR3 DNA: TGTGCCTGGAGTGACACCGGGGACGAGCAGTACTTC. The whole variable domain, remainder taken from reference TRBV30 and TRBJ2-7, is SQTIHQWPATLVQPVGSPLSLECTVEGTSNPNLYWYRQAAGRGLQLLFYSVGIGQISSEVPQNLSASRPQDRQFILSSKKLLLSDSGFYLCAWSDTGDEQYFGPGTRLTVT.

This clonotype has just one count. The genes are TRBV11-2 and TRBJ2-7; 7 positions match TRBD1. Germline V lookup: CDR1 SGHAT, CDR2 FQNNGV. The junction had 10 bases not matched to a gene; V was cut back by 5 bases and J by 6 bases. This CDR3 spans 14 amino acids. This CDR3 reads CASSRGQGGCEQYF. The DNA for the CDR3 is TGTGCCAGCAGCCGGGGACAAGGGGGCTGCGAGCAGTACTTC.

The rearrangement uses TRBV19 and TRBJ1-4; D is uncertain. V was clipped by 8 bases and J by 0 bases, with 13 bases between them. The CDR3 contains 15 residues. Looked up from germline, CDR1 is LNHDA and CDR2 is SQIVND (reference sequence). This CDR3 is CASSRLFPTNEKLFF. For the CDR3, the DNA is TGTGCCAGTTCGCGACTCTTTCCAACTAATGAAAAACTGTTTTTT.

Details on this clonotype: The conserved final phenylalanine or tryptophan is absent from the CDR3, which likely points to a read error. The chain links TRBV10-3 to TRBJ1-1; TRBD1 might be the D (5 bases). This CDR3 has 11 amino acids. Germline-derived CDR1 and CDR2 are ENHRY and SYGVKD. This CDR3 reads CAICEGLTAFL. The CDR3 DNA follows: TGTGCCATCTGTGAGGGGTTAACCGCTTTCCTT.

On this clonotype: This clone may be a read error of a much larger clone one base away. This chain links TRBV6-2 or TRBV6-3 with TRBJ2-3; 7 bases line up with TRBD2. V lost 1 base and J lost 0; bases outside the gene matches: 7. This CDR3 is built from 17 residues. In germline, CDR1 is MNHEY, CDR2 SVGEGT. The CDR3 sequence: CASSYLTAGSSTDTQYF. The CDR3 region has the DNA TGTGCCAGCAGTTACTTGACAGCGGGATCTAGCACAGATACGCAGTATTTT.

Comments on this clonotype: It may be a read error: a sequence one base away is much more abundant. CDR3 region: CASSTPTGSLPGYTF. The DNA for the CDR3 is TGTGCCAGCAGTACCCCGACAGGGAGCCTTCCTGGCTACACCTTC. The gene calls are TRBV28 and TRBJ1-2; the match to TRBD1 covers 7 bases. The CDR3 consists of 15 residues. Germline trimming cut 5 bases from V and 7 bases from J; bases unmatched to any gene: 13. Per the germline V gene, CDR1 is MDHEN and CDR2 is SYDVKM.

Note on this clonotype: At one boundary the junction diverges from the germline segment, which might be a read error. The CDR3 spells CASNPVWRGDEQYF. Here the CDR3 DNA reads TGTGCCAGCAACCCGGTATGGCGGGGGGACGAACAGTACTTC. The chain links TRBV11-1 to TRBJ2-7, with 8 bases fitting TRBD2. The CDR3 totals 14 residues. Germline-derived CDR1 and CDR2 are SGHAT and FQDESV (reference sequence).

With respect to this clonotype: As the CDR3 is not closed by the conserved phenylalanine or tryptophan, this likely results from a read error. The chain joins TRBV30 to TRBJ2-4, with D perhaps TRBD1 (7 bases). The V gene lost 5 bases and the J gene lost 8 bases, with 16 bases spanning the gap. Germline CDR1 and CDR2: GTSNPN and SVGIG (reference sequence). CDR3 length equals 13 residues. CDR3 DNA sequence: TGTGCCTGGCAGGAGGGGGCGGAGGACATTCAGTACTCC. Its protein is CAWQEGAEDIQYS.

Turning to this clonotype: At one boundary the junction diverges from the germline segment, which might be a read error. In nucleotides, the CDR3 is TGCGCCAGCAGCTTGGTGGGAGGGACCACAGATAAGCAGTATTTT. Its protein product is CASSLVGGTTDKQYF. The gene calls are TRBV5-1 and TRBJ2-3; TRBD2 agrees at 7 bases. Germline V gives CDR1 SGHRS, CDR2 YFSETQ. The CDR3 is 15 residues long.

The rearrangement joins TRBV6-1 to TRBJ2-3, with TRBD2 matching 8 bases. The CDR3 has 16 residues. Germline V gene sequence: CDR1 MNHNS, CDR2 SASEGT. The V gene end was trimmed by 3 bases and the J gene end by 4 bases; junction bases not matched to a gene: 9. CDR3 in DNA: TGTGCCAGCAGTGACGGGACTAGTCAGTTCGCAGATACGCAGTATTTT. This gives the protein CASSDGTSQFADTQYF.

The V gene is TRBV29-1, the J gene TRBJ1-1, with 7 nucleotides matching TRBD1. The V gene end was trimmed by 6 bases and the J gene end by 7 bases; junction bases not matched to a gene: 11. The CDR3 contains 13 residues. CDR1 SQVTM and CDR2 ANQGSEA come from the germline V gene. CDR3 region: CSVVGGLGSEAFF. The CDR3 nucleotides are TGCAGCGTGGTAGGGGGCTTGGGCAGTGAAGCTTTCTTT.

The chain combines TRBV7-8 with TRBJ2-7; D unclear. V was trimmed by 5 bases and J by 5 bases, leaving 13 bases between them. The CDR3 is 13 amino acids. The V gene's germline CDR1 is SGHVS and CDR2 FQNEAQ. Here the CDR3 reads CASSRWGVDEQYF. As DNA, the CDR3 is TGTGCCAGCAGCAGATGGGGTGTGGACGAGCAGTACTTC.

On this clonotype itself: Sequence at one end of the junction differs from germline and may be a read error. CDR3 nucleotide sequence: TGCAGTGTTGTGGAGGGGGCAGATGCGCAGTATTTT. It specifies CSVVEGADAQYF. The chain employs TRBV29-1 and TRBJ2-3; D is possibly TRBD1 (7 bases). The CDR3 runs to 12 residues. Germline V gene lookup returns CDR1 SQVTM and CDR2 ANQGSEA.

In the case of this clonotype: The junction and the germline gene differ at one end; a read error may be behind it. The chain carries TRBV20-1 and TRBJ2-1; unclear D gene. From germline, CDR1 is DFQATT and CDR2 SNEGSKA (reference sequence). The CDR3 is 13 amino acids. The CDR3 reads CCAPSRAGNEQFF. The CDR3 region has the DNA TGCTGTGCTCCTTCACGGGCTGGGAATGAGCAGTTCTTC.

For this clonotype: The germline gene is not matched at one end of the junction; a read error may be the cause. The genes are TRBV28 and TRBJ2-7; 7 bases are shared with TRBD1. This CDR3 comprises 16 residues. Germline V gene lookup returns CDR1 MDHEN and CDR2 SYDVKM. The CDR3 region is CASSDTWQGDSYEQYF. As DNA, the CDR3 is TGTGCCAGCAGCGACACCTGGCAGGGGGATTCCTACGAACAGTACTTC.

The J gene is TRBJ2-6, the V gene TRBV11-2; D unresolved. CDR1 and CDR2 from the germline V gene are SGHAT and FQNNGV. The length of the CDR3 is 17 residues. Trimming took off 7 bases at V and 7 bases at J, with 23 bases between the two ends. The CDR3 is CASNPRSFGSDANVLTF. The CDR3 DNA is TGTGCCAGCAACCCCCGATCTTTTGGATCTGATGCCAACGTCCTGACTTTC.

As to this clonotype: Germline is not matched at one junction end, which may reflect a read error. This chain uses TRBV5-1 with TRBJ2-2; 9 nucleotides align to TRBD1. Germline CDR1 is SGHRS and CDR2 is YFSETQ. This CDR3 has 15 residues. The CDR3, as DNA: TGCGCCAGCAGCTTGCAAACAGGGGGCATGGGGGAGCTGCTTTTT. Translated: CASSLQTGGMGELLF.